A selection of T cell receptor beta chains follows, all from one sample in a study of metastatic and nonmetastatic thyroid tumors. TCRdb called clones again from the PCR reads with MiXCR. The table records around 28,000 clones, roughly 17% of them present only once. The source material was blood. Source of these receptors: a female donor with papillary thyroid cancer or a benign thyroid nodule (not recorded which). Some clones in this sample may be carry-over from other donors' samples. Each CDR3 is given with its conserved first and last residue. The D gene is left open where the match is weak. Rows may omit the clone size; those that give it use once, few, many or a size class.

abundance	j_gene	v_gene	d_gene	CDR3aa	CDR3nt
few	TRBJ2-5	TRBV20-1	TRBD1	CSATSVRGRETQYF	TGCAGTGCGACGTCCGTCAGGGGGCGGGAGACCCAGTACTTC
.	TRBJ2-7	TRBV5-1	.	CASSLSGTEYF	TGCGCCAGCAGCTTGTCCGGCACAGAGTACTTC
.	TRBJ1-4	TRBV7-9	TRBD1	CASSFTGQTNEKLFF	TGTGCCAGCAGCTTTACGGGACAGACTAATGAAAAACTGTTTTTT
medium-sized	TRBJ2-3	TRBV6-2/TRBV6-3	TRBD2	CASSYLAGSTDTQYF	TGTGCCAGCAGTTACCTAGCGGGCAGTACAGATACGCAGTATTTT
.	TRBJ1-5	TRBV29-1	.	CSVANQPQHF	TGCAGCGTAGCGAATCAGCCCCAGCATTTT
many	TRBJ2-1	TRBV3-1	.	CASSQGGSGNEQFF	TGTGCCAGCAGCCAAGGGGGTTCCGGCAATGAGCAGTTCTTC
few	TRBJ1-2	TRBV6-5	.	CASSYDRLPNYGYTF	TGTGCCAGCAGTTACGATAGGCTACCTAACTATGGCTACACCTTC
.	TRBJ2-3	TRBV9	TRBD1	CASSVEGRQGDTQYF	TGTGCCAGCAGCGTAGAGGGACGACAGGGAGATACGCAGTATTTT
many	TRBJ2-2	TRBV10-2	.	CASSERTGELFF	TGCGCCAGCAGTGAGCGGACCGGGGAGCTGTTTTTT
.	TRBJ2-7	TRBV4-2	TRBD1	CASSQEGTAAYEQYF	TGTGCCAGCAGCCAAGAGGGGACAGCGGCCTACGAGCAGTACTTC
many	TRBJ1-4	TRBV20-1	.	CSARDQGTTNEKLFF	TGCAGTGCTAGAGATCAGGGTACAACTAATGAAAAACTGTTTTTT
many	TRBJ2-1	TRBV4-1	.	CASSQPQGLPYNEQFF	TGCGCCAGCAGCCAGCCTCAGGGCCTCCCCTACAATGAGCAGTTCTTC
.	TRBJ2-3	TRBV24-1	.	CATSERAWGGSDTQYF	TGTGCCACCAGTGAAAGGGCCTGGGGGGGCTCAGATACGCAGTATTTT
few	TRBJ1-1	TRBV6-2/TRBV6-3	.	CASSYSREAEAFF	TGTGCCAGCAGTTACTCGAGAGAGGCTGAAGCTTTCTTT
many	TRBJ2-1	TRBV5-1	TRBD2	CASSRLAGGQVYNEQFF	TGCGCCAGCAGCCGACTAGCGGGAGGGCAGGTCTACAATGAGCAGTTCTTC
.	TRBJ1-1	TRBV7-3	TRBD1	CASSPTGGTDTEAFF	TGTGCCAGCAGCCCAACAGGGGGCACGGACACTGAAGCTTTCTTT
many	TRBJ1-4	TRBV14	.	CASSQEWGAKEKLFF	TGTGCCAGCAGCCAAGAGTGGGGGGCGAAAGAAAAACTGTTTTTT
many	TRBJ1-2	TRBV5-4	TRBD1	CASSLEQGAYGYTF	TGTGCCAGCAGCTTGGAACAGGGGGCTTATGGCTACACCTTC
many	TRBJ2-1	TRBV12-3/TRBV12-4	TRBD1	CASRSGQEANEQFF	TGTGCCAGCAGGTCGGGACAGGAGGCCAATGAGCAGTTCTTC
.	TRBJ2-7	TRBV6-6	.	CASSYSISDSPYEQYF	TGTGCCAGCAGTTACTCGATATCCGACAGCCCCTACGAGCAGTACTTC
once	TRBJ1-2	TRBV11-2	TRBD1	CASSLDRTGEGYTF	TGTGCCAGCAGCTTAGATCGAACAGGGGAAGGCTACACCTTC
medium-sized	TRBJ2-7	TRBV6-1	TRBD1	CASSRRQGRTSYEQYF	TGTGCCAGCAGTAGAAGACAGGGGCGGACCTCCTACGAGCAGTACTTC
medium-sized	TRBJ2-7	TRBV24-1	.	CATSGRTVYEQYF	TGTGCCACCAGTGGACGGACGGTATACGAGCAGTACTTC
many	TRBJ1-3	TRBV11-3	.	CASSLVSGAGFSGNTIYF	TGTGCCAGCAGCTTAGTGTCCGGCGCCGGATTCTCTGGAAACACCATATATTTT
.	TRBJ2-7	TRBV19	TRBD1	CASSNYRGYEQYF	TGTGCCAGTAGTAACTACAGGGGATACGAGCAGTACTTC
many	TRBJ1-2	TRBV3-1	.	CASSQAGGGRLGYGYTF	TGTGCCAGCAGCCAAGCGGGCGGGGGGCGCTTAGGCTATGGCTACACCTTC
.	TRBJ2-7	TRBV20-1	TRBD2	CSVQAAGVGFYEQYF	TGCAGTGTGCAAGCAGCGGGAGTGGGTTTTTACGAGCAGTACTTC
many	TRBJ1-1	TRBV3-1	.	CASSQDRKDEAFF	TGTGCCAGCAGCCAAGATAGGAAGGACGAAGCTTTCTTT
few	TRBJ2-7	TRBV28	.	CASSCISEQYF	TGTGCCAGCAGTTGTATATCCGAGCAGTACTTC
few	TRBJ2-1	TRBV6-6	TRBD1	CASSYRTGPYNEQFF	TGTGCCAGCAGTTATAGGACAGGGCCATACAATGAGCAGTTCTTC
.	TRBJ2-1	TRBV19	TRBD2	CASTDTQRGSYNEQFF	TGTGCCAGTACCGATACCCAGCGGGGATCCTACAATGAGCAGTTCTTC
.	TRBJ2-3	TRBV7-2	TRBD1	CASSWTGTDTQYF	TGTGCCAGCAGCTGGACAGGGACAGATACGCAGTATTTT
.	TRBJ2-1	TRBV7-3	.	CASSSQMSSYNEQFF	TGTGCCAGCAGCTCACAGATGAGCTCATACAATGAGCAGTTCTTC
few	TRBJ1-6	TRBV28	.	CANSSLPSSYNSPLHF	TGTGCCAACAGTTCCCTCCCGAGCTCCTATAATTCACCCCTCCACTTT
few	TRBJ1-6	TRBV6-1	.	CAISDAYYNSPLHF	TGTGCCATATCGGACGCCTATTATAATTCACCCCTCCACTTT
.	TRBJ1-5	TRBV6-1	TRBD1	CASSEARRTGGDQPQHF	TGTGCCAGCAGTGAAGCTCGCCGGACAGGGGGGGATCAGCCCCAGCATTTT
few	TRBJ1-2	TRBV27	.	CASSARGGGYTF	TGTGCCAGCAGTGCCAGGGGAGGGGGCTACACCTTC
many	TRBJ2-3	TRBV11-2	.	CASSFNRGGDTDTQYF	TGTGCCAGCAGCTTTAACAGGGGGGGGGACACAGATACGCAGTATTTT
many	TRBJ1-4	TRBV20-1	TRBD1	CSATTPGQVNEKLFF	TGCAGTGCTACGACTCCGGGACAGGTGAATGAAAAACTGTTTTTT
medium-sized	TRBJ1-1	TRBV6-1	.	CASSGPTGVTEAFF	TGTGCCAGCAGTGGTCCAACGGGGGTAACTGAAGCTTTCTTT
medium-sized	TRBJ2-6	TRBV6-2/TRBV6-3	.	CASSYSFAPGANVLTF	TGTGCCAGCAGTTACTCGTTTGCTCCTGGGGCCAACGTCCTGACTTTC
many	TRBJ1-1	TRBV19	.	CASSSDSVPEAFF	TGTGCCAGTAGTTCCGATTCGGTCCCTGAAGCTTTCTTT
many	TRBJ2-5	TRBV3-1	.	CASSQDRAGAQETQYF	TGTGCCAGCAGCCAAGATCGCGCGGGGGCTCAAGAGACCCAGTACTTC
many	TRBJ2-1	TRBV9	TRBD2	CASSVFLAGGLGEQFF	TGTGCCAGCAGCGTATTTTTGGCGGGGGGGCTGGGTGAGCAGTTCTTC
.	TRBJ2-6	TRBV18	.	CASPPRDQFFSGANVLTF	TGTGCCAGCCCACCACGGGATCAGTTCTTCTCTGGGGCCAACGTCCTGACTTTC
medium-sized	TRBJ2-7	TRBV27	.	CASRPTPYEQYF	TGTGCCAGCCGGCCCACCCCCTACGAGCAGTACTTC
many	TRBJ2-1	TRBV20-1	.	CSASWVVSYNEQFF	TGCAGTGCTAGTTGGGTCGTCTCCTACAATGAGCAGTTCTTC
few	TRBJ1-1	TRBV6-2/TRBV6-3	.	CASSLGGDTEAFF	TGTGCCAGCAGCCTGGGGGGTGACACTGAAGCTTTCTTT
many	TRBJ2-1	TRBV11-2	TRBD2	CASSSGRSYNEQFF	TGTGCCAGCAGCTCCGGGAGGTCCTACAATGAGCAGTTCTTC
medium-sized	TRBJ2-2	TRBV10-3	.	CAISEGAVNTGELFF	TGTGCCATCAGTGAGGGGGCCGTGAACACCGGGGAGCTGTTTTTT